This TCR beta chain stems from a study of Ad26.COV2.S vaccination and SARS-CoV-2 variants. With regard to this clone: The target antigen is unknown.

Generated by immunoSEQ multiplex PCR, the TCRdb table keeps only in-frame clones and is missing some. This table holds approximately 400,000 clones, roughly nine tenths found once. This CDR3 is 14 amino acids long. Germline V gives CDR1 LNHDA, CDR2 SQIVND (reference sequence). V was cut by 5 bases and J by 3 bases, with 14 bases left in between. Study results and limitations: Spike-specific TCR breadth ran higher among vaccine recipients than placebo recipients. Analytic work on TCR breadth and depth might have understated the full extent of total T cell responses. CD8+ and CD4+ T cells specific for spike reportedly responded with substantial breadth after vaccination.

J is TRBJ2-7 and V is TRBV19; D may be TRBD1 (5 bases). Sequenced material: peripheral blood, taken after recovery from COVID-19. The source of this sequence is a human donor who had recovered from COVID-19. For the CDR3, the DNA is TGTGCCAGTAGTGTGTCCAGGGAAGGCTACGAGCAGTACTTC. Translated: CASSVSREGYEQYF.